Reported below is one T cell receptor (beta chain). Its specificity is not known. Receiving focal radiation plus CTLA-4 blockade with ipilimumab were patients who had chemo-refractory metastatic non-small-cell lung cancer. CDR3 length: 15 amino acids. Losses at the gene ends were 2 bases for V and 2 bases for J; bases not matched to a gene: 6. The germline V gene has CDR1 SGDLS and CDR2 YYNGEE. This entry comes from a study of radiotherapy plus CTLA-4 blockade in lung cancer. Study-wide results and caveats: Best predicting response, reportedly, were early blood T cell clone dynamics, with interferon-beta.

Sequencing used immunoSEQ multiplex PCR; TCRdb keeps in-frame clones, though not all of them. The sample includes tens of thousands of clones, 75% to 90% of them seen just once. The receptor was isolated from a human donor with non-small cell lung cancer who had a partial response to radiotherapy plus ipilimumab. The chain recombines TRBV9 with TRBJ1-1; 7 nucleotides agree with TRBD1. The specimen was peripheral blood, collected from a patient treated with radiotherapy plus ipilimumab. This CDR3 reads CASSVGGTANTEAFF. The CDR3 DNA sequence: TGTGCCAGCAGCGTCGGAGGGACAGCCAACACTGAAGCTTTCTTT.